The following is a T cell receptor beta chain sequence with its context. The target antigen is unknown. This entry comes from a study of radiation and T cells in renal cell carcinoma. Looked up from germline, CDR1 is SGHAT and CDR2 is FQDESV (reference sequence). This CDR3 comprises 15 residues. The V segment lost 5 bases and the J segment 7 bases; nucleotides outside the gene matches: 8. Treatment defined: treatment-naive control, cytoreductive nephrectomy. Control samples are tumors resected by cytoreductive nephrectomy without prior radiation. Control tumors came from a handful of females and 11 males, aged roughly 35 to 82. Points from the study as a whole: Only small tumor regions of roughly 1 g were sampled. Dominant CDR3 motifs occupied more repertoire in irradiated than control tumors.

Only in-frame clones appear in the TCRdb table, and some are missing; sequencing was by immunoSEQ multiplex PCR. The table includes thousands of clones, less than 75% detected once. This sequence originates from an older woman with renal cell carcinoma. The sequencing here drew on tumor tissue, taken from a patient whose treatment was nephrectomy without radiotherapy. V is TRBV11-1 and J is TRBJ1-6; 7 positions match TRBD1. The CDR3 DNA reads TGTGCCAGCAGCCCCAGGGCAGGGGGAAATTCACCCCTCCACTTT. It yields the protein CASSPRAGGNSPLHF.